This T cell receptor beta chain is drawn from a study of molecular identifiers for immune sequencing clone quantification. TCRdb re-derived calls from the PCR reads in MiXCR, one entry per CDR3 protein. The repertoire consists of hundreds of thousands of distinct CDR3 sequences, with about 21% occurring once and the leading ten covering approximately 0.85%. The CDR3 length is 15 residues. V dropped 3 bases and J dropped 5; count of bases not matched to a gene: 10. From germline, CDR1 is DFQATT and CDR2 SNEGSKA (reference sequence). This clonotype was observed at least ten times. Material for sequencing was naive CD8+ T cells from blood, with Jurkat cell RNA spiked in. As for subset: FACS-sorted CD8+CD4-CCR7+CD45RA+ naive T cells. The J gene is TRBJ2-5, the V gene TRBV20-1, with 9 positions matching TRBD2. The TCR comes from a human donor in good health. Some libraries in this study had Jurkat cell RNA spiked in. CDR3 amino acids: CSASSWREGQETQYF. CDR3 in DNA: TGCAGTGCTAGCAGCTGGCGGGAGGGCCAGGAGACCCAGTACTTC.